This T cell receptor (beta chain) was sequenced during a study of T cell repertoires in cytomegalovirus infection. A single record per CDR3 protein comes from TCRdb applying MiXCR to the reads. The data contain fewer than 950,000 distinct CDR3 sequences, approximately 32% of them singletons. This clonotype was observed a few times. The antigen remains unidentified. This receptor was obtained from a human donor in good health (CMV status not recorded). Some clones in this sample may be carry-over from other donors' samples. The material sequenced was cultured CD8+ T cells from PBMCs, taken from culture after CMV antigen stimulation.

CDR3 loop: CAISRDNEQFF. DNA of the CDR3: TGTGCCATCAGTCGAGACAATGAGCAGTTCTTC. The V gene is TRBV10-3, the J gene TRBJ2-1, with D hard to call. V was clipped by 5 bases and J by 5 bases, with 4 bases between them. Looked up from germline, CDR1 is ENHRY and CDR2 is SYGVKD. The CDR3 loop spans 11 amino acids.